This TCR beta chain was retrieved from a study of T cells in localized non-small cell lung cancer. Study conclusions and caveats: Uninvolved adjacent lung had higher T cell clonality than tumor and all other tissues. Across samples, adjacent lung featured a median roughly 62 of the top 100 tumor clones. Heterogeneity within the tumor remains possible, as just one region underwent sequencing.

About this clone: Its matching antigen is unknown.

Here immunoSEQ multiplex PCR was the method, and the copy in TCRdb shows in-frame clones only, minus some. The profile shows tens of thousands of clones, roughly 88% of them singletons. Trimming shortened V by 2 bases and J by 4 bases, and 9 bases separated the two germline ends. The CDR3 consists of 13 residues. The germline CDR1 and CDR2 sequences are LGHNA and YSLEER. This chain joins TRBV4-3 and TRBJ2-7, with D uncertain. The origin of this receptor is a woman aged 35-70 years with stage I lung adenocarcinoma. Sequenced material: peripheral blood, taken before any cancer treatment. The CDR3 DNA reads as TGCGCCAGCAGCCAACGACTCAATTACGAGCAGTACTTC. It translates to CASSQRLNYEQYF.